The rows below give T cell receptor beta chains drawn from one sample of a study of identifying expanded T cells in peripheral blood. Data came from immunoSEQ multiplex PCR; TCRdb stores just in-frame clones and leaves some out. In the table there are about 100,000 clones, about 87% of which are singletons. Material for sequencing was blood. The origin of the receptors is a person aged 18 to 69 in good health. The CDR3 runs from the conserved cysteine through the conserved F or W. A D gene is named only where the DNA matches it firmly. Expanded clones are given a class, and other clones once, few, many or no size at all.

TRBJ1-4 TRBV7-9 15 NA NA TGTGCCAGTGCGGGCAGGTCTGCAACTAATGAAAAACTGTTTTTT CASAGRSATNEKLFF
TRBJ1-2 TRBV5-4 13 NA NA TGTGCCAGCAGATCACAGGGTTGGGATGGCTACACCTTC CASRSQGWDGYTF
TRBJ1-2 TRBV18 15 few NA TGTGCCAGCTCACCTGAGGGGACGGTTAACTATGGCTACACCTTC CASSPEGTVNYGYTF
TRBJ2-1 TRBV12-5 16 NA TRBD1 TGTGCTAGTGGTTTGGGGGGACAGGGGAGTGACAATGAGCAGTTCTTC CASGLGGQGSDNEQFF
TRBJ2-7 TRBV25-1 12 NA NA TGTGCCAGCAGTGAATACAGGGACGAGCAGTACTTC CASSEYRDEQYF
TRBJ1-5 TRBV4-1 14 medium-sized NA TGCGCCAGCAGCCAAGATCCGGGTTATCAGCCCCAGCATTTT CASSQDPGYQPQHF
TRBJ2-7 TRBV10-3 14 NA TRBD1 TGTGCCATCAACCCGGGACAGGGCTCCTACGAGCAGTACTTC CAINPGQGSYEQYF
TRBJ1-4 TRBV19 15 NA NA TGTGCCAGTAGTAGTCGGCAGGCAACTAATGAAAAACTGTTTTTT CASSSRQATNEKLFF
TRBJ1-3 TRBV19 14 NA NA TGTGCCAGTCCATCGGACAGATCTGGAAACACCATATATTTT CASPSDRSGNTIYF
TRBJ2-7 TRBV6-1 15 NA TRBD2 TGTGCCAGCAGTGAAGGAACTAGCGGCAACTACGAGCAGTACTTC CASSEGTSGNYEQYF
TRBJ2-1 TRBV6-5 15 once NA TGTGCCAGCAGTTACTCGGGTTCCGCTTGGGATGAGCAGTTCTTC CASSYSGSAWDEQFF
TRBJ2-3 TRBV10-1 14 NA TRBD1 TGCGCCAGCAGTGAACGACAGGGATGGGATACGCAGTATTTT CASSERQGWDTQYF
TRBJ2-5 TRBV4-2 14 once NA TGTGCCAGCAGCCAAGAAGGGCAGCAAGAGACCCAGTACTTC CASSQEGQQETQYF
TRBJ1-1 TRBV19 15 NA NA TGTGCCAGTAGTATGGGGGGCCCGATGAACACTGAAGCTTTCTTT CASSMGGPMNTEAFF
TRBJ1-4 TRBV19 15 NA NA TGTGCCAGTAGGAATTACGTTACAGGGAATGAAAAACTGTTTTTT CASRNYVTGNEKLFF
TRBJ2-2 TRBV10-1 12 NA NA TGCGCCAGCAGTGAAGGGGGCGGGGAGCTGTTTTTT CASSEGGGELFF
TRBJ2-2 TRBV2 19 NA TRBD2 TGTGCCAGCAGCCCAAACAACCTAGCGGGATCGGCTGACACCGGGGAGCTGTTTTTT CASSPNNLAGSADTGELFF
TRBJ1-2 TRBV2 13 NA NA TGTGCCAGCACCTCTTCGGGGCCTTATGGCTACACCTTC CASTSSGPYGYTF
TRBJ1-5 TRBV6-1 16 NA TRBD1 TGTGCCAGCAGTGAAGACTCAGGGGGTATACGTTGGCCCCAGCATTTT CASSEDSGGIRWPQHF
TRBJ2-1 TRBV11-1 13 NA NA TGTGCCAGCAGCTTAGAGAGATACAATGAGCAGTTCTTC CASSLERYNEQFF
TRBJ2-6 TRBV9 15 NA NA TGTGCCAGCAGCCCAGGCCGCCCTGGGGCCAACGTCCTGACTTTC CASSPGRPGANVLTF
TRBJ2-5 TRBV5-4 13 NA NA TGTGCCAGCAGCACCGGGCTACAAGAGACCCAGTACTTC CASSTGLQETQYF
TRBJ2-3 TRBV13 16 NA TRBD2 TGTGCCAGCAGCCTCTGGCGGGGGGGCAAGACAGATACGCAGTATTTT CASSLWRGGKTDTQYF
TRBJ1-1 TRBV2 13 few NA TGTGCCAGCAGTGAACCGGGGTACACTGAAGCTTTCTTT CASSEPGYTEAFF
TRBJ1-4 TRBV18 14 NA NA TGTGCCAGCTCACCATCACGGTTTTATGAAAAACTGTTTTTT CASSPSRFYEKLFF
TRBJ2-3 TRBV4-3 17 NA NA TGCGCCAGCAGCCAACCGTTGACAGTCCCTAGCACGGATACGCAGTATTTT CASSQPLTVPSTDTQYF
TRBJ2-1 TRBV7-6 13 NA NA TGTGCCAGCAGCTTAGGGCTCGTGGCTGAGCAGTTCTTC CASSLGLVAEQFF
TRBJ2-5 TRBV6-5 13 once NA TGTGCCAGCAGTACTAGTTTTGTAGAGACCCAGTACTTC CASSTSFVETQYF
TRBJ1-6 TRBV2 17 NA TRBD1 TGTGCCAGCAGAGGACCAACAGGGGGCGCCACAACTGGTCCCCTCCACTTT CASRGPTGGATTGPLHF
TRBJ1-1 TRBV7-2 14 NA NA TGTGCCAGCAGCTTAGCTACAGGTGGTACTGAAGCTTTCTTT CASSLATGGTEAFF
TRBJ1-2 TRBV5-4 14 once TRBD1 TGTGCCAGCAGCCCGGGGACAGGGGTTAATGGCTACACCTTC CASSPGTGVNGYTF
TRBJ1-2 TRBV6-5 15 NA TRBD1 TGTGCCAGCAGCCCCGGGACAGTTCTCAACTATGGCTACACCTTC CASSPGTVLNYGYTF
TRBJ2-2 TRBV7-2 16 NA TRBD2 TGTGCCAGCAGCTTATATGGCGGGGGGGCCCCCGGGGAGCTGTTTTTT CASSLYGGGAPGELFF
TRBJ2-1 TRBV27 16 once TRBD2 TGTGCCAGCAGAAGGGGACTAGCGGGAGGGTACAATGAGCAGTTCTTC CASRRGLAGGYNEQFF
TRBJ2-7 TRBV7-9 14 NA NA TGTGCCAGCAGCTCGACCCGGGTCCCCTACGAGCAGTACTTC CASSSTRVPYEQYF
TRBJ1-1 TRBV18 15 few NA TGTGCCAGCTCAGGGGGAGACTACTTGAACACTGAAGCTTTCTTT CASSGGDYLNTEAFF
TRBJ2-7 TRBV30 15 NA NA TGTGCCTGGAGCCTGTTGGGCCTACACTCCTACGAGCAGTACTTC CAWSLLGLHSYEQYF
TRBJ1-5 TRBV5-6 13 NA NA TGTGCCAGCAGCCGGCAGGATGGTCAGCCCCAGCATTTT CASSRQDGQPQHF
TRBJ2-7 TRBV1 10 NA NA TGCACCAGCAGCGCCGGGCAGCAGTACTTC CTSSAGQQYF
TRBJ2-3 TRBV14 13 NA NA TGTGCCAGCAGCCAGGGAGGAGGAGATACGCAGTATTTT CASSQGGGDTQYF
TRBJ1-2 TRBV9 13 NA TRBD1 TGTGCCAGCAGCATACCGGGACAGGGCGGCTACACCTTC CASSIPGQGGYTF
TRBJ1-1 TRBV10-1 14 few TRBD1 TGCGCCAGCAGCGCCCACAGGGGCGGCACTGAAGCTTTCTTT CASSAHRGGTEAFF
TRBJ1-4 TRBV7-2 15 NA NA TGTGCCAGCAGCCTCTACGGGGGTCCTAATGAAAAACTGTTTTTT CASSLYGGPNEKLFF
TRBJ1-4 TRBV5-1 14 NA NA TGCGCCAGCAGCTTCGGCCCGATTAATGAAAAACTGTTTTTT CASSFGPINEKLFF
TRBJ1-3 TRBV4-1 15 NA NA TGCGCCAGCAGCTCAGGCCTTGGGGGTGGAAACACCATATATTTT CASSSGLGGGNTIYF
TRBJ2-7 TRBV25-1 17 NA NA TGTGCCAGCAGTGAGCCTTCCGTCACCCCGTCAGGCTACGAGCAGTACTTC CASSEPSVTPSGYEQYF
TRBJ1-3 TRBV15 15 NA NA TGTGCCACCAGCAGAGATAAAGCCTCTGGAAACACCATATATTTT CATSRDKASGNTIYF
TRBJ1-6 TRBV6-6 15 NA TRBD1 TGTGCCAGCAGTTACTCGTGGGACAGACCGTATCCCCTCCACTTT CASSYSWDRPYPLHF
TRBJ1-1 TRBV19 15 NA TRBD1 TGTGCCAGTAGTACCGGACAGGGTACGGACACTGAAGCTTTCTTT CASSTGQGTDTEAFF
TRBJ2-7 TRBV6-5 14 NA TRBD2 TGTGCCAGCACCTCGGGACTACCATCCTACGAGCAGTACTTC CASTSGLPSYEQYF